One and the same sample provided the 21 T cell receptor beta chains below, sequenced in a study of beta chain features in type 1 diabetes. Expressed TCRB transcripts were sequenced after all isolated RNA was converted to cDNA. Here immunoSEQ multiplex PCR was the method, and the copy in TCRdb shows in-frame clones only, minus some. The table includes around 430,000 clones, around 30% detected once. The sequencing sample was made of naive CD4+ T cells from blood. The receptors shown here come from a man between 18 and 35 years old in good health.

The CDR3 nucleotides are TGTGCCAGCAACATACCGGGACAGGGCGACGGTGAGCAGTACTTC. The encoded protein is CASNIPGQGDGEQYF. This chain uses TRBV28 with TRBJ2-7; 9 nucleotides line up with TRBD1. CDR1 and CDR2 (germline): MDHEN, SYDVKM. Losses at the gene ends were 7 bases for V and 7 bases for J; bases not matched to a gene: 14. CDR3 length: 15 residues.

The table lists this clone with a few counts. The chain couples TRBV9 to TRBJ2-1; D is undetermined. Germline V lookup: CDR1 SGDLS, CDR2 YYNGEE. There are 15 residues in the CDR3. Trimming removed 2 bases from V and 0 bases from J, with 9 bases in between. CDR3 nucleotide sequence: TGTGCCAGCAGCGTCGCAGCAAGCTCCTACAATGAGCAGTTCTTC. Translation gives CASSVAASSYNEQFF.

This clone was seen more than once but under ten times. The rearrangement joins TRBV29-1 to TRBJ2-3, with a possible D match to TRBD1 (6 bases). The CDR3 has 13 amino acids. In germline, CDR1 is SQVTM, CDR2 ANQGSEA. In DNA form, the CDR3 reads TGCAGTTATGACAGGCAGGCGACAGATACGCAGTATTTT. This codes for CSYDRQATDTQYF.

The chain has TRBV12-5 and TRBJ2-3; TRBD2 is a possible D gene (6 bases). Between the trimmed V and J ends, which lost 1 base and 2 bases, there was a span of 10 bases. This CDR3 comprises 15 residues. Germline V gene sequence: CDR1 LGHNT, CDR2 FRNRAP. The CDR3 DNA reads as TGTGCTAGTGGTTTGGCCCGCGGGGACACAGATACGCAGTATTTT. Amino acid sequence: CASGLARGDTDTQYF.

Here the CDR3 DNA reads TGTGCCAGCAGTCGAGGGGTGTGGGATGAGCAGTTCTTC. It is translated as CASSRGVWDEQFF. V usage is TRBV2 and J usage is TRBJ2-1; the D call may be TRBD1 or TRBD2 (5 bases each). This CDR3 spans 13 amino acids. The V gene lost 5 bases and the J gene lost 8 bases, with 13 bases spanning the gap. CDR1 is SNHLY, CDR2 FYNNEI, per germline.

In regard to this clone: The identical CDR3 is also encoded by other nucleotide sequences in the sample. The rearrangement links TRBV29-1 to TRBJ2-1, with 11 bases aligning to TRBD2. The V and J ends lost 7 bases and 6 bases, in that order; junction bases with no gene match: 8. The germline V gene encodes CDR1 SQVTM and CDR2 ANQGSEA. CDR3 length equals 14 residues. The CDR3 coding sequence is TGCAGCGCAACCGGGACTAGCGGCCTCAATGAGCAGTTCTTC. Protein product: CSATGTSGLNEQFF.

The chain recombines TRBV2 with TRBJ1-5; D unresolved. Trimming took off 7 bases at V and 0 bases at J, with 10 bases between the two ends. CDR1 and CDR2 from the germline V gene are SNHLY and FYNNEI. CDR3 length equals 14 residues. The CDR3 coding sequence is TGTGCCAGCATGTCCGAACATAGCAATCAGCCCCAGCATTTT. It is translated as CASMSEHSNQPQHF.

The V call is TRBV2, the J call TRBJ1-5; possible D gene TRBD1, 6 bases. Deletions cut 8 bases from V and 2 bases from J, with 13 bases between. The CDR3 has 14 residues. CDR1 and CDR2 from the germline V gene are SNHLY and FYNNEI. DNA for the CDR3: TGTGCCAGCCTAAAGGACAGCGGCAATCAGCCCCAGCATTTT. Protein: CASLKDSGNQPQHF.

The chain has TRBV9 and TRBJ2-3; 11 bases map to TRBD2. Germline loops: CDR1 SGDLS, CDR2 YYNGEE. The CDR3 spans 16 residues. Unmatched junction bases numbered 10, after V lost 8 bases and J lost 2 bases. The DNA of the CDR3 is TGTGCCAGTTCACCCGGGACTAGCGGACCCACAGATACGCAGTATTTT. As protein: CASSPGTSGPTDTQYF.

The chain uses TRBV30 and TRBJ2-7; TRBD2 matches 7 bases. Trimming removed 0 bases from V and 1 base from J; junction bases left unmatched: 9. The CDR3 loop spans 16 amino acids. Germline CDR1 reads GTSNPN; CDR2 reads SVGIG (reference sequence). The CDR3 DNA is TGTGCCTGGAGTGTAAGGCCCCTCGGGGGGTCCTACGAGCAGTACTTC. Amino acid sequence: CAWSVRPLGGSYEQYF.

This chain connects TRBV10-3 to TRBJ2-5; 11 positions match TRBD2. The germline gives CDR1 ENHRY, CDR2 SYGVKD. CDR3 size: 14 residues. The ends lost 5 bases at V and 3 bases at J; junction bases unmatched: 2. The CDR3 reads CAISSGLAEETQYF. The DNA for the CDR3 is TGTGCCATCAGTTCGGGACTAGCGGAAGAGACCCAGTACTTC.

This clone turned up a few times. V gene TRBV30 combines with J gene TRBJ1-2; 12 nucleotides line up with TRBD1. V lost 3 bases, J lost 4 bases, and 9 bases stayed unmatched. The germline V gene has CDR1 GTSNPN and CDR2 SVGIG (reference sequence). CDR3 length equals 16 residues. The CDR3 nucleotides read TGTGCCTGGAGCTTTCTCGGGACAGGGGGCGGCTATGGCTACACCTTC. Amino acids: CAWSFLGTGGGYGYTF. Supplemented by reference TRBV30 and TRBJ1-2, the full variable domain reads SQTIHQWPATLVQPVGSPLSLECTVEGTSNPNLYWYRQAAGRGLQLLFYSVGIGQISSEVPQNLSASRPQDRQFILSSKKLLLSDSGFYLCAWSFLGTGGGYGYTFGSGTRLTVV.

CDR3 region: CASSLPDGRSTDTQYF. CDR3 DNA sequence: TGTGCCAGCAGCTTGCCCGACGGACGCAGCACAGATACGCAGTATTTT. The chain recombines TRBV5-5 with TRBJ2-3; no reliable D call. Trimming pared 1 base from V and 0 bases from J, leaving 12 bases between. Looked up from germline, CDR1 is SGHKS and CDR2 is YYEKEE (reference sequence). There are 16 residues in the CDR3.

The chain carries TRBV7-2 and TRBJ2-4; 8 bases line up with TRBD2. Germline loops: CDR1 SGHTA, CDR2 FQGNSA. This CDR3 is built from 15 residues. J was trimmed by 4 bases and V by 5 bases; bases with no gene match: 7. CDR3 DNA: TGTGCCAGCAGCCTTAGGGCTAGCGGGAAAAACATTCAGTACTTC. Encoded protein: CASSLRASGKNIQYF.

This clone has a handful of counts. V and J are TRBV30 and TRBJ2-5; D is uncertain. V dropped 0 bases and J dropped 5 bases, with 10 bases sitting between them. CDR1 GTSNPN and CDR2 SVGIG come from the germline V gene (reference sequence). CDR3 length: 13 residues. CDR3 nucleotides: TGTGCCTGGAGTGTAGGAAGTAGGGAGACCCAGTACTTC. It specifies CAWSVGSRETQYF.

This clone was detected a few times. CDR3 in amino acids: CSARGQLNTEAFF. Here the CDR3 DNA reads TGCAGCGCTCGGGGGCAGTTGAACACTGAAGCTTTCTTT. The chain combines TRBV29-1 with TRBJ1-1, with D possibly being TRBD1 (6 bases). Germline CDR1 SQVTM, CDR2 ANQGSEA. With 7 bases removed from V and 0 bases from J, the gap between germline ends came to 12 bases. CDR3 length: 13 residues.

V gene TRBV7-9 combines with J gene TRBJ2-2, with D unresolved. The CDR3 is made up of 16 amino acids. Germline assignment: CDR1 SEHNR and CDR2 FQNEAQ (reference sequence). V was trimmed by 5 bases and J by 0 bases, leaving 13 bases between them. The CDR3 region is CASSPYSSANTGELFF. The CDR3 bases are TGTGCCAGCAGCCCGTACAGTTCCGCGAACACCGGGGAGCTGTTTTTT.

This clone has only a few counts. The gene calls are TRBV30 and TRBJ1-4, with TRBD1 as a possible D gene (5 bases). In germline, CDR1 is GTSNPN, CDR2 SVGIG (reference sequence). CDR3 length: 13 residues. The V end was cut by 5 bases, the J end by 6 bases, with 13 bases between. The CDR3 bases are TGTGCCTGGCTGACAGACGGAGATGAAAAACTGTTTTTT. This sequence encodes CAWLTDGDEKLFF.

The chain couples TRBV30 to TRBJ2-4; a weak D match, TRBD2 (6 bases). V dropped 0 bases and J dropped 6 bases, with 12 bases sitting between them. The germline CDR1 and CDR2 sequences are GTSNPN and SVGIG (reference sequence). The CDR3 has 14 residues. CDR3 nucleotides: TGTGCCTGGAGTGTTACTAGCTTCGGAAACATTCAGTACTTC. Amino acid sequence: CAWSVTSFGNIQYF.

The chain employs TRBV15 and TRBJ2-5; D remains ambiguous. This CDR3 comprises 15 residues. Between the trimmed V and J ends, which lost 3 bases and 2 bases, there was a span of 13 bases. The germline CDR1 and CDR2 sequences are LNHNV and YYDKDF (reference sequence). The CDR3 nucleotides are TGTGCCACCAGCAGGGACGAGACGCTACAAGAGACCCAGTACTTC. Translated, it gives CATSRDETLQETQYF.

The rearrangement joins TRBV11-2 to TRBJ1-1; D remains ambiguous. The CDR3 spans 12 residues. Germline CDR1 and CDR2: SGHAT and FQNNGV. Trimming shortened V by 0 bases and J by 5 bases, and 4 bases separated the two germline ends. CDR3 protein: CASSLDRTEAFF. Here the CDR3 DNA reads TGTGCCAGCAGCTTAGATCGGACTGAAGCTTTCTTT.